The 25 T cell receptor beta chains reported below all come from one sample, sequenced in a study of radiotherapy plus CTLA-4 blockade in lung cancer. Here immunoSEQ multiplex PCR was the method, and the copy in TCRdb shows in-frame clones only, minus some. The data show 95,000 to 150,000 clones, 75% to 90% seen once. Source: peripheral blood, taken from a patient treated with radiotherapy plus ipilimumab. The receptors stem from a human donor with non-small cell lung cancer that progressed on radiotherapy plus ipilimumab.

V gene TRBV6-5 combines with J gene TRBJ2-7; TRBD2 might be the D (5 bases). Trimming took off 2 bases at V and 4 bases at J, with 15 bases between the two ends. Germline V gene sequence: CDR1 MNHEY, CDR2 SVGAGI. CDR3 length equals 15 residues. Written as DNA, the CDR3 is TGTGCCAGCAGTTACAACCGTCGGGGTGGGTACGAGCAGTACTTC. Its translation: CASSYNRRGGYEQYF.

The CDR3 loop is CASSPGDGGMRPQHF. DNA of the CDR3: TGTGCCAGCAGCCCAGGGGACGGAGGGATGCGGCCCCAGCATTTT. The chain uses TRBV7-2 and TRBJ1-5, with D perhaps TRBD1 (6 bases). The germline gives CDR1 SGHTA, CDR2 FQGNSA. Trimming shortened V by 5 bases and J by 9 bases, and 20 bases separated the two germline ends. The CDR3 sequence is 15 residues long. The whole variable domain, filled in from reference TRBV7-2 and TRBJ1-5, reads GAGVSQSPSNKVTEKGKDVELRCDPISGHTALYWYRQSLGQGLEFLIYFQGNSAPDKSGLPSDRFSAERTGGSVSTLTIQRTQQEDSAVYLCASSPGDGGMRPQHFGDGTRLSIL.

The genes are TRBV2 and TRBJ1-5, with D maybe TRBD1 (6 bases). The germline CDR1 and CDR2 sequences are SNHLY and FYNNEI. V was pared by 6 bases and J by 2 bases, with 11 bases between. This CDR3 has 14 residues. CDR3 coding DNA: TGTGCCAGCAGAATTGGACAGCGCAATCAGCCCCAGCATTTT. Its protein is CASRIGQRNQPQHF.

Remarks on this clone: The identical CDR3 is also encoded by other nucleotide sequences in the sample. The chain employs TRBV2 and TRBJ1-1; unclear D gene. Germline V gives CDR1 SNHLY, CDR2 FYNNEI. Trimming took 0 bases from V and 1 from J, leaving 6 bases between them. The CDR3 contains 14 residues. DNA of the CDR3: TGTGCCAGCAGTGAAGCCGGGAGGAACACTGAAGCTTTCTTT. This gives the protein CASSEAGRNTEAFF.

This clone was found a few times. This rearrangement joins TRBV4-2 to TRBJ1-3, with TRBD1 matching 8 bases. The CDR3 spans 15 residues. Germline V gives CDR1 LGHNA, CDR2 YNFKEQ. J lost 0 bases, V lost 4 bases, and 2 bases had no gene match. The chain's CDR3 is CASSRDRNSGNTIYF. In nucleotides, the CDR3 is TGTGCCAGCAGCCGGGACAGGAACTCTGGAAACACCATATATTTT.

The chain employs TRBV19 and TRBJ1-5; TRBD1 matches at 7 bases. Germline CDR1 and CDR2: LNHDA and SQIVND (reference sequence). V gave up 6 bases and J gave up 2 bases; unmatched junction bases: 19. This CDR3 has 19 residues. The CDR3: CASSRWKSSTGVGNQPQHF. Written as DNA, the CDR3 is TGTGCCAGTAGCCGTTGGAAAAGTTCAACAGGGGTCGGCAATCAGCCCCAGCATTTT.

V and J are TRBV9 and TRBJ1-1; 7 positions match TRBD1. V was pared by 2 bases and J by 1 base, with 5 bases of the junction left unmatched. The CDR3 loop spans 15 amino acids. Germline CDR1 reads SGDLS; CDR2 reads YYNGEE. The CDR3 DNA reads as TGTGCCAGCAGCGTCACAGGGGAGGGGAACACTGAAGCTTTCTTT. Amino acid sequence: CASSVTGEGNTEAFF.

The chain employs TRBV5-1 and TRBJ2-1, with TRBD2 matching over 12 bases. V lost 3 bases and J lost 6; bases outside the gene matches: 4. This CDR3 is 15 amino acids long. Per the germline V gene, CDR1 is SGHRS and CDR2 is YFSETQ. CDR3: CASSYLAGGPNEQFF. The CDR3 DNA reads as TGCGCCAGCAGCTACCTAGCGGGAGGGCCCAATGAGCAGTTCTTC.

The chain has TRBV5-1 and TRBJ2-3; 8 positions match TRBD1. Losses at the gene ends were 2 bases for V and 5 bases for J; bases not matched to a gene: 10. Germline V gives CDR1 SGHRS, CDR2 YFSETQ. The CDR3 sequence is 16 residues long. The CDR3, as DNA: TGCGCCAGCAGCTTTTTACAGGGGGGAAATGGAGATACGCAGTATTTT. Translating it yields CASSFLQGGNGDTQYF.

In nucleotides, the CDR3 is TGTGCCAGCAGCGTAGCGAGCGGGACGTACTACGAGCAGTACTTC. Translated, it gives CASSVASGTYYEQYF. This sequence joins TRBV9 and TRBJ2-7; TRBD2 aligns across 7 bases. Germline-derived CDR1 and CDR2 are SGDLS and YYNGEE. The CDR3 loop spans 15 amino acids. Trimming cost V 0 bases and J 3 bases; bases outside gene matches: 6.

This sequence joins TRBV29-1 and TRBJ2-3; D possibly matches TRBD1 or TRBD2 (6 bases each). Trimming pared 7 bases from V and 3 bases from J, leaving 14 bases between. The CDR3 runs 13 residues. Germline assignment: CDR1 SQVTM and CDR2 ANQGSEA. The CDR3 nucleotides are TGCAGCGGGGGGGCCCTAACAACAGATACGCAGTATTTT. This sequence encodes CSGGALTTDTQYF.

This clone was seen only once. The V call is TRBV30, the J call TRBJ1-4; D unclear. The CDR3 totals 11 residues. Germline V CDR1 and CDR2: GTSNPN, SVGIG (reference sequence). The V and J ends lost 2 bases and 7 bases respectively, with 5 bases between them. The CDR3 here is CAWSLGEKLFF. CDR3 nucleotides: TGTGCCTGGAGTTTAGGTGAAAAACTGTTTTTT.

The J gene is TRBJ1-2, the V gene TRBV11-2, with TRBD1 as a possible D gene (5 bases). The germline V gene has CDR1 SGHAT and CDR2 FQNNGV. Trimming stripped 1 base from V and 7 bases from J, with 16 bases between. This CDR3 is 15 amino acids long. The CDR3 protein is CASSLAAGTTGGYTF. DNA for the CDR3: TGTGCCAGCAGCTTAGCGGCAGGGACGACCGGTGGCTACACCTTC.

This rearrangement joins TRBV5-1 to TRBJ1-3, with TRBD1 identical over 7 bases. V dropped 4 bases and J dropped 0; count of bases not matched to a gene: 7. The CDR3 covers 16 residues. The germline gives CDR1 SGHRS, CDR2 YFSETQ. The DNA for the CDR3 is TGCGCCAGCAGCCTCGCGACAGGGAACTCTGGAAACACCATATATTTT. It encodes CASSLATGNSGNTIYF.

This chain links TRBV5-1 with TRBJ2-7; the match to TRBD2 covers 10 bases. The germline CDR1 and CDR2 sequences are SGHRS and YFSETQ. The CDR3 loop spans 14 amino acids. With 3 bases clipped from V and 4 bases from J, the junction kept 4 bases outside the gene matches. The DNA of the CDR3 is TGCGCCAGCAGCTCCGGGACTAGCGTTTACGAGCAGTACTTC. The encoded protein is CASSSGTSVYEQYF.

The chain uses TRBV2 and TRBJ2-7; maybe TRBD2 (6 bases). V dropped 5 bases and J dropped 3 bases, with 14 bases sitting between them. This CDR3 contains 14 residues. Germline V gene lookup returns CDR1 SNHLY and CDR2 FYNNEI. The CDR3 bases are TGTGCCAGCAGTAAACCGGGACTGCACTACGAGCAGTACTTC. This encodes CASSKPGLHYEQYF. The entire variable domain, with the rest obtained from reference TRBV2 and TRBJ2-7, is as follows: EPEVTQTPSHQVTQMGQEVILRCVPISNHLYFYWYRQILGQKVEFLVSFYNNEISEKSEIFDDQFSVERPDGSNFTLKIRSTKLEDSAMYFCASSKPGLHYEQYFGPGTRLTVT.

J is TRBJ2-5 and V is TRBV18, with D possibly TRBD2 on 6 matching bases. The CDR3 has 15 residues. Germline CDR1 KGHSH, CDR2 LQKENI. V lost 1 base, J lost 5 bases, and 14 bases lay in between. The CDR3 sequence is CASSPLSGVGETQYF. As DNA, the CDR3 is TGTGCCAGCTCACCACTGTCGGGGGTCGGGGAGACCCAGTACTTC.

The gene calls are TRBV7-9 and TRBJ2-7; no reliable D call. The CDR3 sequence is 12 residues long. Per the germline V gene, CDR1 is SEHNR and CDR2 is FQNEAQ (reference sequence). Between the trimmed V and J ends, which lost 0 bases and 4 bases, there was a span of 4 bases. The CDR3 protein is CASSLARYEQYF. Written as DNA, the CDR3 is TGTGCCAGCAGCTTAGCTCGTTACGAGCAGTACTTC.

The chain couples TRBV2 to TRBJ2-7; D is ambiguous. Trimming shortened V by 2 bases and J by 2 bases, and 7 bases separated the two germline ends. Germline loops: CDR1 SNHLY, CDR2 FYNNEI. The length of the CDR3 is 13 residues. The CDR3 here is CASSEQDTYEQYF. CDR3 nucleotides: TGTGCCAGCAGTGAACAGGATACCTACGAGCAGTACTTC.

This sequence joins TRBV6-5 and TRBJ1-5; 7 bases are a match to TRBD1. V shed 3 bases and J 7 bases; nucleotides not matched to a gene: 3. Germline V CDR1 and CDR2: MNHEY, SVGAGI. The CDR3 runs 13 residues. The CDR3 sequence: CASSYNRGQPQHF. The CDR3 coding sequence is TGTGCCAGCAGTTATAACAGGGGACAGCCCCAGCATTTT.

The rearrangement uses TRBV6-5 and TRBJ2-2; D might be TRBD2 (6 bases). Between the trimmed V and J ends, which lost 6 bases and 0 bases, there was a span of 8 bases. CDR1 and CDR2 from the germline V gene are MNHEY and SVGAGI. CDR3 length: 14 residues. CDR3 bases: TGTGCCAGCAGATGGAGGGCGAACACCGGGGAGCTGTTTTTT. Translating it yields CASRWRANTGELFF.

This clone appeared a single time. The CDR3 nucleotides read TGTGCCAGCAGCTTCCGGACTAGCGGGAGGGCCAACGAGCAGTACTTC. It specifies CASSFRTSGRANEQYF. This chain links TRBV5-6 with TRBJ2-7; 15 bases line up with TRBD2. The CDR3 length is 16 residues. Trimming cost V 2 bases and J 5 bases; bases outside gene matches: 5. In germline, CDR1 is SGHDT, CDR2 YYEEEE.

V is TRBV10-3 and J is TRBJ1-4; D unclear. Germline CDR1 is ENHRY and CDR2 is SYGVKD. The CDR3 has 15 residues. V shed 3 bases and J shed 4 bases, with 12 bases lying between them. CDR3 region: CAISDMGPGNEKLFF. The CDR3 DNA reads TGTGCCATCAGTGACATGGGCCCCGGTAATGAAAAACTGTTTTTT.

This rearrangement joins TRBV11-1 to TRBJ1-5, with 7 bases matching TRBD1. With V trimmed by 5 bases and J by 0 bases, 4 bases remained unmatched. This CDR3 contains 15 residues. Germline assignment: CDR1 SGHAT and CDR2 FQDESV (reference sequence). The CDR3 nucleotides read TGTGCCAGCAGCCCGGGACAGAATAGCAATCAGCCCCAGCATTTT. Its translation is CASSPGQNSNQPQHF.

The rearrangement joins TRBV30 to TRBJ2-1, with D perhaps being TRBD1 or TRBD2 (6 bases each). The V end was cut by 2 bases, the J end by 1 base, with 12 bases between. The CDR3 length is 15 residues. Per germline, CDR1 GTSNPN and CDR2 SVGIG (reference sequence). The CDR3 DNA sequence: TGTGCCTGGAGTCCCGGAGGGGGTTCCTACAATGAGCAGTTCTTC. As protein: CAWSPGGGSYNEQFF.